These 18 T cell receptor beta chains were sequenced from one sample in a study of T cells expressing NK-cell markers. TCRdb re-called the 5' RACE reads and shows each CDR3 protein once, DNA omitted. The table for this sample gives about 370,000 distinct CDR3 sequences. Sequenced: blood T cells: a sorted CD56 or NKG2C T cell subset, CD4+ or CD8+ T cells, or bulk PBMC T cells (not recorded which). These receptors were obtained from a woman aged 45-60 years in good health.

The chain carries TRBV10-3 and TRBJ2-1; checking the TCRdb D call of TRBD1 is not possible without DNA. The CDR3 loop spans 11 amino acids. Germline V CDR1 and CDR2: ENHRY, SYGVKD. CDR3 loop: CAITLGNEQFF.

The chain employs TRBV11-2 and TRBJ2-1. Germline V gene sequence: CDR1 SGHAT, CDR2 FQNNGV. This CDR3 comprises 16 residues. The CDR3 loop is CASSLGPQSSYNEQFF.

This CDR3 is CAVGQGQIADTQYF. The rearrangement uses TRBV10-3 and TRBJ2-3; TCRdb's D call, TRBD1, is unchecked because there is no DNA. This CDR3 is built from 14 residues. Germline V gene lookup returns CDR1 ENHRY and CDR2 SYGVKD.

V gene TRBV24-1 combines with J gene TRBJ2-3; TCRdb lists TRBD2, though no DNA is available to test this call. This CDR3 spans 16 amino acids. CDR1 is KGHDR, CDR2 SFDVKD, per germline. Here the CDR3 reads CATSDLSSGRTDTQYF.

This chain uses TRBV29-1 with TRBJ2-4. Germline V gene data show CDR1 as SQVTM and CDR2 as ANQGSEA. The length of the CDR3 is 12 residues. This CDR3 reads CSVAGTKNIQYF.

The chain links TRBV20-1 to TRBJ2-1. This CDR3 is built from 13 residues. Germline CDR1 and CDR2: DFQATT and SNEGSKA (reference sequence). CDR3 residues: CSARGSVDNEQFF.

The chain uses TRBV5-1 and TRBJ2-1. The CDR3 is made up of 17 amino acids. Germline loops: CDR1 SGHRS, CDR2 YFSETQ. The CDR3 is CASSLLNRERFYNEQFF. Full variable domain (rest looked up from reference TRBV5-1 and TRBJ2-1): KAGVTQTPRYLIKTRGQQVTLSCSPISGHRSVSWYQQTPGQGLQFLFEYFSETQRNKGNFPGRFSGRQFSNSRSEMNVSTLELGDSALYLCASSLLNRERFYNEQFFGPGTRLTVL.

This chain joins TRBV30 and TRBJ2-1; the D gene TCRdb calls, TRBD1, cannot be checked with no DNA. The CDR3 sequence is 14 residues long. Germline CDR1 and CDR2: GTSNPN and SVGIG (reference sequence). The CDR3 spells CAWSVGPIYNEQFF.

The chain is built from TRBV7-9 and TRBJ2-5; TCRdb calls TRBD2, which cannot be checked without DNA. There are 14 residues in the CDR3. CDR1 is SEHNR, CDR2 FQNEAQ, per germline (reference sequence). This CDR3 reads CASSLAAGHPKWYF.

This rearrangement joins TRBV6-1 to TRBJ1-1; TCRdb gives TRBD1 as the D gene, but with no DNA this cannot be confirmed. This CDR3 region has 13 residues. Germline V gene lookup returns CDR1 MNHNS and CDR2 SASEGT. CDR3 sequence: CASSEWGQVEAFF.

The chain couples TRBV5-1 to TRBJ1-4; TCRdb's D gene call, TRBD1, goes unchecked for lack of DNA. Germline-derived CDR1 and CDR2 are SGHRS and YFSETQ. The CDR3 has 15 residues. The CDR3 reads CASSLTGLGNEKLFF.

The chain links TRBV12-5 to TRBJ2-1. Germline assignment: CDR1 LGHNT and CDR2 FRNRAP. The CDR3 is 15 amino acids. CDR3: CASGLGQLGYNEQFF.

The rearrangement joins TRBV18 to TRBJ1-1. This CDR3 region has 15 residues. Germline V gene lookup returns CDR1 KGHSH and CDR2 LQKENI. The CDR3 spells CASSPLSVLNTEAFF.

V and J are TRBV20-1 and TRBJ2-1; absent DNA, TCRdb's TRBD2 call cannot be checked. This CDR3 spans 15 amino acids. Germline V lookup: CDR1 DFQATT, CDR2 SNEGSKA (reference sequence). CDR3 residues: CSARISSGPGNEQFF.

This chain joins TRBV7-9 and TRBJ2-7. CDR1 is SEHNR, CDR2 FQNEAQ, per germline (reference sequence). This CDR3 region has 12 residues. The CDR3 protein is CASSLDIGEQYF.

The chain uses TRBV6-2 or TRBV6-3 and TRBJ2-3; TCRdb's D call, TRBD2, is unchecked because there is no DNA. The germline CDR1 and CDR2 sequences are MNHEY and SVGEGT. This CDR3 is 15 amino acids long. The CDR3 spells CASSYQTSGTDTQYF.

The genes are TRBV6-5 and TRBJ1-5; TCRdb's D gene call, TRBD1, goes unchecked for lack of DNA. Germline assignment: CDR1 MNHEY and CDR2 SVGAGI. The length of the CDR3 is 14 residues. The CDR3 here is CASRSDRGGQPQHF.

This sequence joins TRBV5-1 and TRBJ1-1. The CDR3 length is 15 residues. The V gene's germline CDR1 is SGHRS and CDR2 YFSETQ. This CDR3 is CASSLGLTADTEAFF.